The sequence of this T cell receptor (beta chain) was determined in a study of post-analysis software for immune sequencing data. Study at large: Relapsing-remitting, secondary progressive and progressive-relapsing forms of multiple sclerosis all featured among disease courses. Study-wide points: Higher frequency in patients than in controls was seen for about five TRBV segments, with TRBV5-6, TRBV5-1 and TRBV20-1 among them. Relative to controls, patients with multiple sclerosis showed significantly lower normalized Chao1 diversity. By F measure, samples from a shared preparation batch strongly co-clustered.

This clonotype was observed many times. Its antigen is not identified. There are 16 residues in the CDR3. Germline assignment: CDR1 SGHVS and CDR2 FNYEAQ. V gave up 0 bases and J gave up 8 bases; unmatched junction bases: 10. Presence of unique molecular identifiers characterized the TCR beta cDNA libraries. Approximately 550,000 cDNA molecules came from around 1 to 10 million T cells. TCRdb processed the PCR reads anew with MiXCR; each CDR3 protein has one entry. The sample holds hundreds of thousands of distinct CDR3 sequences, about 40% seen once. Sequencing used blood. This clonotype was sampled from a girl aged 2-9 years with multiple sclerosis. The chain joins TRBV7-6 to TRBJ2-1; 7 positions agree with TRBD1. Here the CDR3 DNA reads TGTGCCAGCAGCTTAGCTTTGTCAGGGGGAATACATGAGCAGTTCTTC. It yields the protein CASSLALSGGIHEQFF. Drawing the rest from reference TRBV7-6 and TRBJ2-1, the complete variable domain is GAGVSQSPRYKVTKRGQDVALRCDPISGHVSLYWYRQALGQGPEFLTYFNYEAQQDKSGLPNDRFSAERPEGSISTLTIQRTEQRDSAMYRCASSLALSGGIHEQFFGPGTRLTVL.